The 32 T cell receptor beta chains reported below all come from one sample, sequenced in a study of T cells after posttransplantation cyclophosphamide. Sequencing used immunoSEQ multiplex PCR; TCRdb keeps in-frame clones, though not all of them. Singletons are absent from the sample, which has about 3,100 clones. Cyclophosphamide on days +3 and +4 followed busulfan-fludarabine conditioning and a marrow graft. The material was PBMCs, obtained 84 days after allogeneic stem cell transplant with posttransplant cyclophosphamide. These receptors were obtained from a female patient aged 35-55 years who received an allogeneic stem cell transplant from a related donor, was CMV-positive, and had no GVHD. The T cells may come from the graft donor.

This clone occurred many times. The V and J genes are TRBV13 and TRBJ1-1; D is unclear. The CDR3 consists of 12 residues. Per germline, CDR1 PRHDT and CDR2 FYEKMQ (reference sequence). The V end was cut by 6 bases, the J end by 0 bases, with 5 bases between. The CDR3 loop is CASRDLNTEAFF. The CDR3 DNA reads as TGTGCCAGCAGGGACTTGAACACTGAAGCTTTCTTT.

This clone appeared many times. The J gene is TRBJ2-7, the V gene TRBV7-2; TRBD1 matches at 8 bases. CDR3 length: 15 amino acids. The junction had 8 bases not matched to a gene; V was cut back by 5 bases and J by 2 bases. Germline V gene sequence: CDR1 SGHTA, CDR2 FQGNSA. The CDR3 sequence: CASSARQGRTYEQYF. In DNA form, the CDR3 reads TGTGCCAGCAGCGCCAGACAGGGGAGGACCTACGAGCAGTACTTC.

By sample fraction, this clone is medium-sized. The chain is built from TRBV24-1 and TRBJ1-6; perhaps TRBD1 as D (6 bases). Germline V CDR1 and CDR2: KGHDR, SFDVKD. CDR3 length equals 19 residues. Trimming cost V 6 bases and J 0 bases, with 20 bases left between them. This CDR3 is CATSRRDILISSYNSPLHF. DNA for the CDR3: TGTGCCACCAGTAGGCGGGACATCCTAATTAGCTCCTATAATTCACCCCTCCACTTT.

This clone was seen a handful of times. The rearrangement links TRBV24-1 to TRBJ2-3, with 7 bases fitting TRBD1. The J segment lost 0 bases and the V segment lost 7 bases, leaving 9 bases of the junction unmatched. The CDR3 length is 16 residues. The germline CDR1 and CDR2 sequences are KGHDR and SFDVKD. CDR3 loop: CATSSNDRVSTDTQYF. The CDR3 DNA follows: TGTGCCACCAGCTCTAACGACAGGGTCAGCACAGATACGCAGTATTTT.

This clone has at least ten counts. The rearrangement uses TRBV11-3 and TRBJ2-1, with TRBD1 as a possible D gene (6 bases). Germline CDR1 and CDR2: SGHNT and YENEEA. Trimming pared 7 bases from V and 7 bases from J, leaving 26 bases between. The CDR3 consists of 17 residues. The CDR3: CASTPSAGNRDLNEQFF. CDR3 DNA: TGTGCCAGCACCCCCTCGGCGGGTAACAGGGATCTGAATGAGCAGTTCTTC.

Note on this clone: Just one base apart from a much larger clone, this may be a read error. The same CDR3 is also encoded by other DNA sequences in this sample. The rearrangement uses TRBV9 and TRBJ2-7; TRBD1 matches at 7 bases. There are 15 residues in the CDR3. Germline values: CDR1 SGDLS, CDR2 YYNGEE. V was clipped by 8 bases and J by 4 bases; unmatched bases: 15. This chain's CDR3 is CASIFKQGTAYEQYF. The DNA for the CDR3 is TGTGCCAGTATTTTCAAACAGGGGACGGCATACGAGCAGTACTTC.

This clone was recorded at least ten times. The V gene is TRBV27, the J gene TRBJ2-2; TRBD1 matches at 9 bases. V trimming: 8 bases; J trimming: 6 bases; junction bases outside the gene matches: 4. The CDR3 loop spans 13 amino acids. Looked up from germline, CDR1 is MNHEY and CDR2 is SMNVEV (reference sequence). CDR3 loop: CASYGQGPGELFF. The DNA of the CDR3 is TGTGCCAGCTATGGACAGGGGCCCGGGGAGCTGTTTTTT.

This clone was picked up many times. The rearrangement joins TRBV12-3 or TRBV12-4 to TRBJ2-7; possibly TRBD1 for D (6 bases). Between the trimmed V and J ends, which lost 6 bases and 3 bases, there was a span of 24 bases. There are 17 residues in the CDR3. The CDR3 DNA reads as TGTGCCAGCAGCCTCCTCCTGATCCGGGACACTATCTACGAGCAGTACTTC. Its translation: CASSLLLIRDTIYEQYF.

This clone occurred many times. CDR3 in DNA: TGTGCCAGCAGTTTTTGGACAGACAATGAGCAGTTCTTC. This translates into CASSFWTDNEQFF. This rearrangement joins TRBV12-3 or TRBV12-4 to TRBJ2-1; D is perhaps TRBD1 (6 bases). V gave up 3 bases and J gave up 5 bases, with 8 bases separating them. This CDR3 region has 13 residues.

CDR3 in DNA: TGTGCCAGCAGCTTGGGACTAGCGAAAGAGACCCAGTACTTC. Residues: CASSLGLAKETQYF. The chain joins TRBV7-8 to TRBJ2-5; 10 bases agree with TRBD2. Germline CDR1 SGHVS, CDR2 FQNEAQ. Trimming took 3 bases from V and 3 from J; bases not matched to a gene: 1. CDR3 length: 14 amino acids.

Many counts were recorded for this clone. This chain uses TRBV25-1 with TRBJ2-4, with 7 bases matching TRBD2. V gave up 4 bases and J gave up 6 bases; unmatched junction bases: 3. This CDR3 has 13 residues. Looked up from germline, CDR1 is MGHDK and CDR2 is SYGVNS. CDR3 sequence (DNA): TGTGCCAGCAGTGCAGGACTAGTAAACATTCAGTACTTC. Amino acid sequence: CASSAGLVNIQYF.

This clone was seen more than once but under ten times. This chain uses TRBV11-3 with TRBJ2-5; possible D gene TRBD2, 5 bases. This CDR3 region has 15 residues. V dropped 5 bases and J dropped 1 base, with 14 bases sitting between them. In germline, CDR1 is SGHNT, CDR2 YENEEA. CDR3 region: CASSKSSGFQETQYF. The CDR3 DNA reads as TGTGCCAGCAGCAAGTCCAGCGGATTCCAAGAGACCCAGTACTTC.

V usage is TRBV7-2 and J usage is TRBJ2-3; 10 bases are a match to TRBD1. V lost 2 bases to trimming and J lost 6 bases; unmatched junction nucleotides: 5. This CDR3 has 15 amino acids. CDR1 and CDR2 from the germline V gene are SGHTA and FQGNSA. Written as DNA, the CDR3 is TGTGCCAGCAGCTTAAGACAGGGGGCGGTGGATACGCAGTATTTT. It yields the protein CASSLRQGAVDTQYF.

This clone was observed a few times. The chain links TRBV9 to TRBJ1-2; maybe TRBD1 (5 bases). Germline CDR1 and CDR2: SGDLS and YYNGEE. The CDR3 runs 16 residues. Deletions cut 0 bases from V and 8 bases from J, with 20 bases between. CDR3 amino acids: CASSVEGNTGSGGYTF. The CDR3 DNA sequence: TGTGCCAGCAGCGTAGAAGGGAACACAGGTTCAGGGGGCTACACCTTC.

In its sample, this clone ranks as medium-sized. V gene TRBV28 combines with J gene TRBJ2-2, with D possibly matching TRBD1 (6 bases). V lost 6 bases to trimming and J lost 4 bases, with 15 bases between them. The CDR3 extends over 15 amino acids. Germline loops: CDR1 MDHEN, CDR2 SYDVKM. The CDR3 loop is CASRPTTGSTGELFF. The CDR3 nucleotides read TGTGCCAGCAGGCCTACAACAGGGAGCACCGGGGAGCTGTTTTTT. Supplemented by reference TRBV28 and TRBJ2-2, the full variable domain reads DVKVTQSSRYLVKRTGEKVFLECVQDMDHENMFWYRQDPGLGLRLIYFSYDVKMKEKGDIPEGYSVSREKKERFSLILESASTNQTSMYLCASRPTTGSTGELFFGEGSRLTVL.

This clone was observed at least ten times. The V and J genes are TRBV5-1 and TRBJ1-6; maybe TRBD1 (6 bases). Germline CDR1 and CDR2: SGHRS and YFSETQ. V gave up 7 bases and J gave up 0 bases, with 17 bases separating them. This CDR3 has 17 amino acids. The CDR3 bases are TGCGCCAGCCGGGGGGGACATCTAAGCTCCTATAATTCACCCCTCCACTTT. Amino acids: CASRGGHLSSYNSPLHF.

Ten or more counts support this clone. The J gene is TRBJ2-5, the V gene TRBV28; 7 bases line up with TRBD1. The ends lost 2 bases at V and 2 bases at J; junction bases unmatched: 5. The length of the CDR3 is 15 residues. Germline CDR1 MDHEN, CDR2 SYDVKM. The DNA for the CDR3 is TGTGCCAGCAGTTTAACAGGGGCTAGACAAGAGACCCAGTACTTC. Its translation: CASSLTGARQETQYF.

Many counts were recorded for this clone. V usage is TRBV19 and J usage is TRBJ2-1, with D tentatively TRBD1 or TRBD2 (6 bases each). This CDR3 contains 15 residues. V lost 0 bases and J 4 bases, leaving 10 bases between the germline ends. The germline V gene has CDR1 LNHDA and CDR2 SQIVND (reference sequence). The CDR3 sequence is CASSIEGGQYNEQFF. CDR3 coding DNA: TGTGCCAGTAGTATAGAGGGAGGACAGTACAATGAGCAGTTCTTC. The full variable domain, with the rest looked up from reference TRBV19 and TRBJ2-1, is DGGITQSPKYLFRKEGQNVTLSCEQNLNHDAMYWYRQDPGQGLRLIYYSQIVNDFQKGDIAEGYSVSREKKESFPLTVTSAQKNPTAFYLCASSIEGGQYNEQFFGPGTRLTVL.

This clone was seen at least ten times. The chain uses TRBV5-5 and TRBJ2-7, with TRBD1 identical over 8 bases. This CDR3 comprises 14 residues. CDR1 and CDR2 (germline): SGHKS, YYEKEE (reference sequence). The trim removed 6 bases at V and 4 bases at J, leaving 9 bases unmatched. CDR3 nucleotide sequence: TGTGCCAGCAAGAAGGACAGGGAGTATTACGAGCAGTACTTC. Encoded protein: CASKKDREYYEQYF.

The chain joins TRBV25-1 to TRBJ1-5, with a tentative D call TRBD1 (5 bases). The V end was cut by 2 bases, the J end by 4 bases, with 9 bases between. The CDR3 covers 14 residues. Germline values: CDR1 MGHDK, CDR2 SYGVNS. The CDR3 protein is CASSEGGANQPQHF. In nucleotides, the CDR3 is TGTGCCAGCAGTGAAGGAGGGGCGAATCAGCCCCAGCATTTT.

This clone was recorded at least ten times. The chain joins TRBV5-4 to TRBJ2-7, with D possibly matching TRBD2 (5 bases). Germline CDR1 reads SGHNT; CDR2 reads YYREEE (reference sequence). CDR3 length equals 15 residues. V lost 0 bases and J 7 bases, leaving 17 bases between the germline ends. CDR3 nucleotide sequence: TGTGCCAGCAGCTTGGGCGGACTTACTCCTCAGGAGCAGTACTTC. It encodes CASSLGGLTPQEQYF.

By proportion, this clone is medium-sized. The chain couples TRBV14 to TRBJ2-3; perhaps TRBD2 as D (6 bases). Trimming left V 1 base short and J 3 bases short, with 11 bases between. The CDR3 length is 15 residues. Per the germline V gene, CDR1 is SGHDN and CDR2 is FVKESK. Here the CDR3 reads CASSQVGGSTDTQYF. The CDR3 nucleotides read TGTGCCAGCAGCCAAGTTGGGGGGAGTACAGATACGCAGTATTTT.

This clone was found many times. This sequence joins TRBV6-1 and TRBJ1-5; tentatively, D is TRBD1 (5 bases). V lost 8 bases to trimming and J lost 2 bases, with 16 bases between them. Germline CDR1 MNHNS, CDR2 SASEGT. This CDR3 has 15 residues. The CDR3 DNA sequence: TGTGCCAGCGAAACGACCGCGGGGGGCAATCAGCCCCAGCATTTT. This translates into CASETTAGGNQPQHF.

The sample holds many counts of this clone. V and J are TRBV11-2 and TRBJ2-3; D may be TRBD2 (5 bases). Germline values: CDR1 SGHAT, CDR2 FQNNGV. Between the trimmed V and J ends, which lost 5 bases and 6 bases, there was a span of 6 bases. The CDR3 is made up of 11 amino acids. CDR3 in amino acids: CASSVADTQYF. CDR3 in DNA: TGTGCCAGCAGCGTAGCGGATACGCAGTATTTT.

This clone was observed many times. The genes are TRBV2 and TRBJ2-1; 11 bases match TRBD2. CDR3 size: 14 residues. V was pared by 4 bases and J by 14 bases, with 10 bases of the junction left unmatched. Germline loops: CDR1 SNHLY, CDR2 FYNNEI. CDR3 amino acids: CASSVDSGGAAEFF. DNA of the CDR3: TGTGCCAGCAGTGTAGATAGCGGGGGGGCGGCTGAGTTCTTC.

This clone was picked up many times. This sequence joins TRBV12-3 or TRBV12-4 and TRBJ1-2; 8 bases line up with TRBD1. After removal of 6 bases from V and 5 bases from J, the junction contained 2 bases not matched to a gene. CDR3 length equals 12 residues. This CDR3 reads CASRTGAYGYTF. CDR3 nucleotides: TGTGCCAGCAGGACAGGGGCATATGGCTACACCTTC.

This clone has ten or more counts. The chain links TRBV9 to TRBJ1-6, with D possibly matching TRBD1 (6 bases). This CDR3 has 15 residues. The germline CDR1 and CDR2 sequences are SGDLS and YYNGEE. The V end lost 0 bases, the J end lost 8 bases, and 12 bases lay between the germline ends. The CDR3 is CASSVVGGGDSPLHF. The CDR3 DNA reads TGTGCCAGCAGCGTAGTCGGGGGGGGCGATTCACCCCTCCACTTT.

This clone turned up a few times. The CDR3 sequence: CASSLRSGTGGASPNEQFF. CDR3 coding DNA: TGCGCCAGCAGCTTGAGGTCAGGTACTGGCGGGGCCTCCCCCAATGAGCAGTTCTTC. J is TRBJ2-1 and V is TRBV5-1; maybe TRBD2 (6 bases). The V gene lost 1 base and the J gene lost 6 bases, with 26 bases spanning the gap. Germline-derived CDR1 and CDR2 are SGHRS and YFSETQ. This CDR3 is 19 amino acids long.

CDR3 region: CASSESSGGGTQYF. The CDR3 DNA follows: TGTGCCAGCAGTGAGTCTAGCGGGGGAGGGACCCAGTACTTC. The chain joins TRBV6-6 to TRBJ2-5; 10 nucleotides match TRBD2. Trimming cost V 5 bases and J 7 bases; bases outside gene matches: 7. This CDR3 contains 14 residues. CDR1 is MNHNY, CDR2 SVGAGI, per germline (reference sequence).

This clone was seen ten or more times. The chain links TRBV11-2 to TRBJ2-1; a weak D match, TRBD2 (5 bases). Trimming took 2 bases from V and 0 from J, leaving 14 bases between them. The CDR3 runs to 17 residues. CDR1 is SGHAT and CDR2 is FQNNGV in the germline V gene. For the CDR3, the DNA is TGTGCCAGCAGCTTACGGGCGGGTACGAGCTCCTACAATGAGCAGTTCTTC. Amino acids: CASSLRAGTSSYNEQFF.

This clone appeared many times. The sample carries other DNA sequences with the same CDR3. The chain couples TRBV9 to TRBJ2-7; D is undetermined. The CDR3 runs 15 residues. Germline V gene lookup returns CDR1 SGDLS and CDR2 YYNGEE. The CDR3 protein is CAFFFKQETAYEQYF. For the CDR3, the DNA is TGTGCTTTTTTTTTCAAGCAGGAGACGGCATACGAGCAGTACTTC.

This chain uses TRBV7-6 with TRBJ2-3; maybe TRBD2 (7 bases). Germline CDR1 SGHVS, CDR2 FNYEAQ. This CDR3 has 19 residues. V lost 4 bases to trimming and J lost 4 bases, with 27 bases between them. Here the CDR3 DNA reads TGTGCCAGCAGCTCGTCGTTGACGGGGGGCTCGGAAAAGGCAGATACGCAGTATTTT. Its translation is CASSSSLTGGSEKADTQYF.